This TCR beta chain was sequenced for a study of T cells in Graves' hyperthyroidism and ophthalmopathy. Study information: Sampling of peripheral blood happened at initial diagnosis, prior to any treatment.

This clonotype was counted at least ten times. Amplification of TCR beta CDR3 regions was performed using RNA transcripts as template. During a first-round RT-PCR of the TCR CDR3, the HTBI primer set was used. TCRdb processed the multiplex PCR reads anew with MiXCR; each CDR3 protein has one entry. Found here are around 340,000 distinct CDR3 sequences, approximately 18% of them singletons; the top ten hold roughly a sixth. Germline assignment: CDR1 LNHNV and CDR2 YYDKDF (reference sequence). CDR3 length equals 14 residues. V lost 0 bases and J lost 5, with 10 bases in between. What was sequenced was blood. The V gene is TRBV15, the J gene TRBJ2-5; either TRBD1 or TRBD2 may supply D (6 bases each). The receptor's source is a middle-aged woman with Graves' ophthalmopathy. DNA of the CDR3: TGTGCCACCAGCAGAGATCCCGGGGGCGAGACCCAGTACTTC. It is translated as CATSRDPGGETQYF.